These 22 T cell receptor beta chains were sequenced from one sample in a study of blood T cells in healthy people across ages. Primed by a sample-barcoded 5' primer and a J-beta primer mix, a second PCR proceeded for about 7 to 11 cycles. TCRdb analysed the 5' RACE reads with MiXCR anew, one entry per CDR3 protein. Here the sample spans over a million distinct CDR3 sequences, 42% being singletons. Sequenced material: blood. These receptors were obtained from a woman under 30 in good health.

This chain connects TRBV4-1 to TRBJ2-1, with 10 bases that match TRBD1. The V gene's germline CDR1 is MGHRA and CDR2 YSYEKL. V shed 5 bases, J shed 7 bases, and the junction held 5 bases outside the gene matches. This CDR3 is 14 amino acids long. The CDR3 reads CASSSRQGANEQFF. Here the CDR3 DNA reads TGCGCCAGCAGCTCTAGACAGGGGGCTAATGAGCAGTTCTTC.

The J gene is TRBJ1-2, the V gene TRBV29-1, with D maybe TRBD1 (6 bases). V dropped 0 bases and J dropped 3 bases, with 11 bases sitting between them. This CDR3 region has 14 residues. Germline V gene lookup returns CDR1 SQVTM and CDR2 ANQGSEA. CDR3: CSVEDTGTYYGYTF. The CDR3 DNA sequence: TGCAGCGTTGAAGACACAGGGACATACTATGGCTACACCTTC.

This clonotype was counted only a few times. The V and J genes are TRBV7-3 and TRBJ2-1, with 8 nucleotides matching TRBD2. Per the germline V gene, CDR1 is SGHTA and CDR2 is FQGTGA. V was clipped by 5 bases and J by 0 bases; unmatched bases: 6. The CDR3 loop spans 16 amino acids. CDR3 in amino acids: CASSGHLAGSYNEQFF. Written as DNA, the CDR3 is TGTGCCAGCAGCGGTCACCTAGCGGGCTCCTACAATGAGCAGTTCTTC.

This clonotype was detected a few times. The J gene is TRBJ2-7, the V gene TRBV5-1; D is tentatively TRBD1 or TRBD2 (7 bases each). CDR1 and CDR2 (germline): SGHRS, YFSETQ. V lost 3 bases, J lost 5 bases, and 15 bases lay in between. The CDR3 totals 14 residues. CDR3 sequence: CASSSTRGRDEQYF. CDR3 coding DNA: TGCGCCAGCAGCTCCACCAGGGGGAGGGACGAGCAGTACTTC.

This clonotype was observed a few times. V usage is TRBV11-2 and J usage is TRBJ2-2; 8 bases fit TRBD1. After removal of 2 bases from V and 6 bases from J, the junction contained 5 bases not matched to a gene. CDR1 is SGHAT, CDR2 FQNNGV, per germline. The CDR3 has 15 amino acids. The CDR3 reads CASSLSQGAPGELFF. CDR3 DNA sequence: TGTGCCAGCAGCTTAAGTCAGGGGGCTCCCGGGGAGCTGTTTTTT.

V and J are TRBV12-3 or TRBV12-4 and TRBJ1-2; D may be TRBD1 (5 bases). The CDR3 sequence is 14 residues long. Trimming shortened V by 5 bases and J by 4 bases, and 14 bases separated the two germline ends. The CDR3 coding sequence is TGTGCCAGCAGTGGGGCTGGGAGAAGCTATGGCTACACCTTC. This gives the protein CASSGAGRSYGYTF.

The chain carries TRBV28 and TRBJ2-7; D perhaps matches TRBD1 (6 bases). Between the trimmed V and J ends, which lost 6 bases and 3 bases, there was a span of 15 bases. The CDR3 is 14 amino acids. Per germline, CDR1 MDHEN and CDR2 SYDVKM. The CDR3 nucleotides are TGTGCCAGCAGGTACCGGGACAATCGCTACGAGCAGTACTTC. It codes for CASRYRDNRYEQYF.

V is TRBV29-1 and J is TRBJ2-5; no reliable D call. V was cut by 4 bases and J by 12 bases, with 12 bases left in between. The CDR3 runs to 10 residues. The germline CDR1 and CDR2 sequences are SQVTM and ANQGSEA. The CDR3 loop is CSVAETKEYF. CDR3 bases: TGCAGCGTTGCGGAGACCAAGGAGTACTTC.

This clonotype was counted only a few times. The chain has TRBV3-1 and TRBJ1-1; D remains unclear. The V gene lost 0 bases and the J gene lost 4 bases, with 12 bases spanning the gap. The germline CDR1 and CDR2 sequences are LGHDT and YNNKEL (reference sequence). This CDR3 is built from 15 residues. The CDR3 bases are TGTGCCAGCAGCCAAGATCTAGCACTGGGCACTGAAGCTTTCTTT. Its translation: CASSQDLALGTEAFF.

The chain has TRBV7-9 and TRBJ2-3; TRBD1 is a possible D gene (5 bases). Germline assignment: CDR1 SEHNR and CDR2 FQNEAQ (reference sequence). The CDR3 has 16 amino acids. V gave up 4 bases and J gave up 2 bases, with 16 bases separating them. The CDR3 coding sequence is TGTGCCAGCAGCTCCGCGGCAGGGATCGTCACAGATACGCAGTATTTT. This encodes CASSSAAGIVTDTQYF.

The J gene is TRBJ1-2, the V gene TRBV29-1; a weak D match, TRBD1 (5 bases). In germline, CDR1 is SQVTM, CDR2 ANQGSEA. This CDR3 spans 11 amino acids. In nucleotides, the CDR3 is TGCGGCGGGGCAGGACCACATGGCTACACCTTC. It codes for CGGAGPHGYTF.

As to this clonotype: At one boundary the junction diverges from the germline segment, which might be a read error. The chain is built from TRBV11-2 and TRBJ2-7; D unclear. Germline loops: CDR1 SGHAT, CDR2 FQNNGV. This CDR3 region has 16 residues. CDR3 region: CASSLTGWVGSYKQYF. Written as DNA, the CDR3 is TGTGCCAGCAGCTTAACTGGGTGGGTGGGGTCCTACAAGCAGTACTTC.

The chain joins TRBV11-2 to TRBJ1-1; D unclear. Germline V gene data show CDR1 as SGHAT and CDR2 as FQNNGV. V was pared by 0 bases and J by 5 bases, with 10 bases between. This CDR3 has 14 residues. Here the CDR3 DNA reads TGTGCCAGCAGCTTAGATCTTGTCAAAACTGAAGCTTTCTTT. This codes for CASSLDLVKTEAFF.

V is TRBV7-9 and J is TRBJ1-5; D is uncertain. CDR1 is SEHNR, CDR2 FQNEAQ, per germline (reference sequence). Trimming pared 8 bases from V and 0 bases from J, leaving 11 bases between. This CDR3 is built from 14 residues. CDR3 nucleotides: TGTGCCAGCGGATCCGCAATTAGCAATCAGCCCCAGCATTTT. Its translation is CASGSAISNQPQHF.

Only a few counts were recorded for this clonotype. The V gene is TRBV6-2 or TRBV6-3, the J gene TRBJ2-6; D not certain. The CDR3 has 15 residues. Trimming took 3 bases from V and 2 from J, leaving 8 bases between them. The germline CDR1 and CDR2 sequences are MNHEY and SVGEGT. CDR3 sequence (DNA): TGTGCCAGCAGTTATCCGTTTACTGGGGCCAACGTCCTGACTTTC. Its translation is CASSYPFTGANVLTF.

The chain uses TRBV12-3 or TRBV12-4 and TRBJ1-5; D is ambiguous. The CDR3 extends over 12 amino acids. V shed 3 bases and J shed 9 bases, with 9 bases lying between them. The CDR3 bases are TGTGCCAGCAGTTTTATTCCAGGGCCCCAGCATTTT. Translating it yields CASSFIPGPQHF.

V and J are TRBV6-5 and TRBJ2-3; no reliable D call. This CDR3 is built from 11 residues. Trimming shortened V by 0 bases and J by 9 bases, and 4 bases separated the two germline ends. CDR1 MNHEY and CDR2 SVGAGI come from the germline V gene. CDR3 DNA sequence: TGTGCCAGCAGTTACTCGTCAACGCAGTATTTT. The encoded protein is CASSYSSTQYF.

This clonotype was found a few times. This chain links TRBV12-3 or TRBV12-4 with TRBJ1-5, with unresolved D. The germline V and J ends were trimmed by 3 bases and 3 bases, with 6 bases remaining between them. CDR3 length: 13 amino acids. The CDR3 spells CASSLWINQPQHF. CDR3 nucleotides: TGTGCCAGCAGTTTGTGGATCAATCAGCCCCAGCATTTT.

The chain links TRBV7-2 to TRBJ2-1; no firm D call. V lost 10 bases to trimming and J lost 1 base, with 11 bases between them. This CDR3 is built from 13 residues. CDR1 and CDR2 from the germline V gene are SGHTA and FQGNSA. The CDR3 reads CAIRSVSYNEQFF. Written as DNA, the CDR3 is TGTGCCATTAGGTCAGTATCCTACAATGAGCAGTTCTTC.

The table lists this clonotype with a few counts. This sequence joins TRBV20-1 and TRBJ2-7; either TRBD1 or TRBD2 may supply D (7 bases each). Trimming removed 6 bases from V and 4 bases from J, with 19 bases in between. Germline CDR1 and CDR2: DFQATT and SNEGSKA (reference sequence). This CDR3 contains 14 residues. The CDR3 sequence: CSALRGGGPYEQYF. The CDR3 region has the DNA TGCAGTGCCCTCAGGGGGGGAGGGCCTTACGAGCAGTACTTC.

This clonotype was observed a few times. V usage is TRBV5-6 and J usage is TRBJ2-1; TRBD1 aligns across 7 bases. From germline, CDR1 is SGHDT and CDR2 YYEEEE. Trimming removed 5 bases from V and 4 bases from J; junction bases left unmatched: 6. CDR3 length equals 14 residues. The CDR3 loop reads CASRDRTQYNEQFF. The CDR3 coding sequence is TGTGCCAGCAGGGACAGGACCCAGTACAATGAGCAGTTCTTC.

The chain recombines TRBV4-1 with TRBJ1-1; no clear D gene. This CDR3 is 14 amino acids long. V gave up 1 base and J gave up 3 bases, with 9 bases separating them. Germline V gene lookup returns CDR1 MGHRA and CDR2 YSYEKL. CDR3 loop: CASSQGGWYTEAFF. As DNA, the CDR3 is TGCGCCAGCAGCCAAGGGGGTTGGTACACTGAAGCTTTCTTT.